A single sample gave rise to the 19 T cell receptor beta chains below, sequenced in a study of blood T cell repertoires in COVID-19 (dated by TCRdb to the early 2020s). The protocol used for the library was the immunoSEQ multiplex PCR assay. In its TCRdb copy, this immuneACCESS table keeps in-frame sequences only and misses some clones. Where compared with another copy, unresolved V genes explain less than half of these, and the others have no known cause. The sample has around 82,000 clones on record, around 85% of them singletons. The ten largest clones capture 8% to 10% of the sample. Material: peripheral blood. The receptors here all came from a man aged 50 to 60 with COVID-19, enrolled during active disease.

Note on this clone: The identical CDR3 is also encoded by other nucleotide sequences in the sample. The chain employs TRBV18 and TRBJ1-1; D might be TRBD1 (5 bases). From germline, CDR1 is KGHSH and CDR2 LQKENI. V gave up 3 bases and J gave up 0 bases, with 5 bases separating them. This CDR3 is 13 amino acids long. The CDR3 here is CASSPDMNTEAFF. The DNA of the CDR3 is TGTGCCAGCTCACCGGACATGAACACTGAAGCTTTCTTT.

The rearrangement joins TRBV29-1 to TRBJ1-2, with D unresolved. The CDR3 sequence is 12 residues long. Trimming shortened V by 4 bases and J by 8 bases, and 14 bases separated the two germline ends. Germline CDR1 reads SQVTM; CDR2 reads ANQGSEA. CDR3 loop: CSVGVAGRGYTF. The DNA of the CDR3 is TGCAGCGTTGGTGTGGCTGGGAGGGGCTACACCTTC.

This chain connects TRBV7-2 to TRBJ2-5; 7 bases fit TRBD2. Germline V lookup: CDR1 SGHTA, CDR2 FQGNSA. V lost 4 bases and J lost 2; bases outside the gene matches: 4. CDR3 length: 14 residues. CDR3 in amino acids: CASSWGTTQETQYF. The CDR3 DNA sequence: TGTGCCAGCAGCTGGGGGACTACTCAAGAGACCCAGTACTTC.

The chain couples TRBV4-2 to TRBJ2-5; 7 positions agree with TRBD2. CDR3 length: 16 residues. Germline lookup yields CDR1 LGHNA and CDR2 YNFKEQ. J gave up 2 bases and V 4 bases, and 10 bases lay outside the gene matches. The CDR3: CASSLPSGARQETQYF. DNA of the CDR3: TGTGCCAGCAGCCTCCCAAGCGGGGCCCGGCAAGAGACCCAGTACTTC.

The chain uses TRBV3-1 (or the pseudogene TRBV3-2) and TRBJ2-6; D is perhaps TRBD2 (5 bases). From germline, CDR1 is LGHDT and CDR2 YNNKEL (reference sequence). V was clipped by 0 bases and J by 0 bases, with 6 bases between them. This CDR3 has 16 amino acids. CDR3 sequence: CASSQDAGSGANVLTF. The CDR3 bases are TGTGCCAGCAGCCAAGATGCGGGCTCTGGGGCCAACGTCCTGACTTTC.

V and J are TRBV7-9 and TRBJ1-2; D perhaps matches TRBD1 (5 bases). This CDR3 region has 14 residues. Trimming shortened V by 5 bases and J by 7 bases, and 17 bases separated the two germline ends. Germline CDR1 reads SEHNR; CDR2 reads FQNEAQ (reference sequence). CDR3 in DNA: TGTGCCAGCAGCCCATCGGACACTAAGCCTGGCTACACCTTC. It translates to CASSPSDTKPGYTF.

The V call is TRBV4-3, the J call TRBJ2-6; no definite D call. This CDR3 contains 14 residues. V lost 0 bases, J lost 4 bases, and 4 bases lay in between. Germline V CDR1 and CDR2: LGHNA, YSLEER. The CDR3 DNA follows: TGCGCCAGCAGCCAAGAGACAGGGGCCAACGTCCTGACTTTC. It translates to CASSQETGANVLTF.

V gene TRBV6-5 combines with J gene TRBJ1-2, with 11 positions matching TRBD1. Germline trimming cut 6 bases from V and 8 bases from J; bases unmatched to any gene: 5. The CDR3 runs 13 residues. Germline CDR1 and CDR2: MNHEY and SVGAGI. CDR3 nucleotides: TGTGCCAGCAGCGCCGGGACAGGGGGGGGCTACACCTTC. Translating it yields CASSAGTGGGYTF.

The chain carries TRBV7-9 and TRBJ2-1, with TRBD2 matching over 7 bases. V dropped 5 bases and J dropped 1; count of bases not matched to a gene: 8. Germline CDR1 SEHNR, CDR2 FQNEAQ (reference sequence). There are 16 residues in the CDR3. CDR3 amino acids: CASSPKGRESYNEQFF. The DNA for the CDR3 is TGTGCCAGCAGCCCCAAGGGGCGGGAGTCCTACAATGAGCAGTTCTTC.

The V and J genes are TRBV9 and TRBJ1-2; 8 positions agree with TRBD1. In germline, CDR1 is SGDLS, CDR2 YYNGEE. This CDR3 region has 15 residues. Unmatched junction bases numbered 4, after V lost 0 bases and J lost 3 bases. CDR3 sequence (DNA): TGTGCCAGCAGCGTAGGGTGGGGACAGGACTATGGCTACACCTTC. Encoded protein: CASSVGWGQDYGYTF.

The gene calls are TRBV27 and TRBJ1-5; 7 bases are shared with TRBD1. Per germline, CDR1 MNHEY and CDR2 SMNVEV (reference sequence). The length of the CDR3 is 16 residues. The V and J ends lost 6 bases and 1 base, in that order; junction bases with no gene match: 9. CDR3 sequence (DNA): TGTGCCAGCAGCCCCTTGACAGGGATGAGCAATCAGCCCCAGCATTTT. Protein: CASSPLTGMSNQPQHF.

This sequence joins TRBV28 and TRBJ1-5, with 7 bases identical to TRBD1. V dropped 3 bases and J dropped 6; count of bases not matched to a gene: 14. Germline V gene sequence: CDR1 MDHEN, CDR2 SYDVKM. The CDR3 spans 17 residues. The CDR3 region is CASSLYRGPPQGQPQHF. The CDR3 DNA is TGTGCCAGCAGTTTGTACAGGGGCCCACCCCAAGGTCAGCCCCAGCATTTT.

The table lists this clone with many counts. The chain recombines TRBV6-1 with TRBJ1-6; 9 bases are a match to TRBD1. The V segment lost 1 base and the J segment 8 bases; nucleotides outside the gene matches: 3. The CDR3 contains 15 residues. Germline CDR1 reads MNHNS; CDR2 reads SASEGT. As DNA, the CDR3 is TGTGCCAGCAGTGAAGGTGGGACAGGGTATTCACCCCTCCACTTT. Protein product: CASSEGGTGYSPLHF.

The J gene is TRBJ1-1, the V gene TRBV4-3, with 10 bases that match TRBD1. The CDR3 consists of 15 residues. Germline lookup yields CDR1 LGHNA and CDR2 YSLEER. V shed 4 bases and J 5 bases; nucleotides not matched to a gene: 7. The CDR3 region has the DNA TGCGCCAGCAGCCGGGCCGGGACAGGGGAAACTGAAGCTTTCTTT. This translates into CASSRAGTGETEAFF.

The chain combines TRBV27 with TRBJ1-1; no definite D call. Trimming cost V 7 bases and J 2 bases, with 14 bases left between them. The CDR3 consists of 14 residues. Germline V lookup: CDR1 MNHEY, CDR2 SMNVEV (reference sequence). The CDR3 DNA reads as TGTGCCAGCACCGGGTCTTCTCCCAACACTGAAGCTTTCTTT. This sequence encodes CASTGSSPNTEAFF.

The chain is built from TRBV6-5 and TRBJ2-1; 8 nucleotides match TRBD1. V was pared by 2 bases and J by 8 bases, with 2 bases of the junction left unmatched. This CDR3 contains 13 residues. Germline CDR1 is MNHEY and CDR2 is SVGAGI. Here the CDR3 reads CASSYPGGHEQFF. The CDR3 nucleotides read TGTGCCAGCAGTTACCCAGGGGGCCATGAGCAGTTCTTC.

V gene TRBV5-1 combines with J gene TRBJ1-1; D unresolved. Deletions cut 3 bases from V and 1 base from J, with 7 bases between. The germline V gene encodes CDR1 SGHRS and CDR2 YFSETQ. The CDR3 runs to 13 residues. CDR3 nucleotides: TGCGCCAGCAGCTCCGACTGGAACACTGAAGCTTTCTTT. This encodes CASSSDWNTEAFF.

This clone was seen more than once but under ten times. This chain connects TRBV28 to TRBJ1-2; TRBD1 agrees at 8 bases. CDR1 MDHEN and CDR2 SYDVKM come from the germline V gene. CDR3 size: 15 residues. The V and J ends lost 4 bases and 4 bases, in that order; junction bases with no gene match: 8. The DNA for the CDR3 is TGTGCCAGCAGTTGGCGCGACAGGGGCGGCTATGGCTACACCTTC. Translation: CASSWRDRGGYGYTF.

This sequence joins TRBV11-2 and TRBJ1-1; 11 bases align to TRBD1. With V trimmed by 5 bases and J by 10 bases, 9 bases remained unmatched. The CDR3 has 14 residues. In germline, CDR1 is SGHAT, CDR2 FQNNGV. The DNA for the CDR3 is TGTGCCAGCAGCCACCTGGACAGGGGGCGTGTAGCTTTCTTT. Amino acid sequence: CASSHLDRGRVAFF. The full variable domain, its missing parts supplied by reference TRBV11-2 and TRBJ1-1, is EAGVAQSPRYKIIEKRQSVAFWCNPISGHATLYWYQQILGQGPKLLIQFQNNGVVDDSQLPKDRFSAERLKGVDSTLKIQPAKLEDSAVYLCASSHLDRGRVAFFGQGTRLTVV.